The 21 T cell receptor beta chains below were found in one sample sequenced in a study of OX40 agonist ivuxolimab in advanced cancers. The method was immunoSEQ multiplex PCR; TCRdb's version includes in-frame clones alone and lacks a portion of them. In the table there are fewer than 80,000 clones, 85% to 90% of which are singletons. The source was CD4+ or CD8+ T cells sorted from blood, collected in a trial of the OX40 agonist ivuxolimab. These receptors were collected from an adult with an advanced solid tumor such as melanoma, head and neck, liver or kidney cancer.

The rearrangement uses TRBV27 and TRBJ1-1; D is unclear. Germline values: CDR1 MNHEY, CDR2 SMNVEV (reference sequence). The germline V and J ends were trimmed by 3 bases and 3 bases, with 11 bases remaining between them. The CDR3 runs to 14 residues. The chain's CDR3 is CASSFEGRDTEAFF. The DNA for the CDR3 is TGTGCCAGCAGTTTTGAGGGAAGGGACACTGAAGCTTTCTTT.

This chain joins TRBV19 and TRBJ2-7, with no clear D. The V and J ends lost 5 bases and 1 base respectively, with 9 bases between them. Germline V lookup: CDR1 LNHDA, CDR2 SQIVND (reference sequence). The CDR3 is 13 amino acids. CDR3 bases: TGTGCCAGTAGTCCCGGGTTTTCCTACGAGCAGTACTTC. This sequence encodes CASSPGFSYEQYF.

This clone came up once. The chain uses TRBV6-5 and TRBJ1-5; D gene unclear. The V gene's germline CDR1 is MNHEY and CDR2 SVGAGI. There are 13 residues in the CDR3. The germline V and J ends were trimmed by 2 bases and 5 bases, with 7 bases remaining between them. The CDR3 region has the DNA TGTGCCAGCAGTTACGGAATATATCAGCCCCAGCATTTT. Translating gives CASSYGIYQPQHF.

This rearrangement joins TRBV27 to TRBJ2-7; D is unresolved. Trimming removed 5 bases at V and 6 bases at J, with 14 bases between. The CDR3 totals 13 residues. Germline values: CDR1 MNHEY, CDR2 SMNVEV (reference sequence). The CDR3 loop reads CASSPVPWSEQYF. CDR3 nucleotides: TGTGCCAGCAGTCCGGTGCCCTGGAGCGAGCAGTACTTC.

With respect to this clone: At one boundary the junction diverges from the germline segment, which might be a read error. The chain carries TRBV7-7 and TRBJ2-5; 7 bases are a match to TRBD1. The V gene's germline CDR1 is SSHAT and CDR2 FNYEAQ (reference sequence). CDR3 length equals 14 residues. This CDR3 reads CASSLRDSQETQYF. CDR3 DNA sequence: TGTGCTAGCAGCTTACGGGACAGCCAAGAGACCCAGTACTTC.

V gene TRBV7-9 combines with J gene TRBJ2-7, with D perhaps TRBD2 (7 bases). The CDR3 loop spans 13 amino acids. V was shortened by 10 bases and J by 2 bases, with 15 bases between the two germline ends. CDR1 is SEHNR and CDR2 is FQNEAQ in the germline V gene (reference sequence). The CDR3 nucleotides are TGTGCCATCCGAGAGGGGGGGACCTACGAGCAGTACTTC. Amino acids: CAIREGGTYEQYF. Full variable domain (rest looked up from reference TRBV7-9 and TRBJ2-7): DTGVSQNPRHKITKRGQNVTFRCDPISEHNRLYWYRQTLGQGPEFLTYFQNEAQLEKSRLLSDRFSAERPKGSFSTLEIQRTEQGDSAMYLCAIREGGTYEQYFGPGTRLTVT.

As regards this clone: This CDR3 is also generated by other DNA sequences in the sample. The V call is TRBV4-1, the J call TRBJ1-1, with D unresolved. The CDR3 length is 13 residues. V lost 6 bases and J 0 bases, leaving 8 bases between the germline ends. CDR1 is MGHRA and CDR2 is YSYEKL in the germline V gene. The DNA for the CDR3 is TGCGCCAGCAGTCCCACGTTGAACACTGAAGCTTTCTTT. Protein sequence: CASSPTLNTEAFF.

The gene calls are TRBV19 and TRBJ1-5; weak D call: TRBD1 (5 bases). The length of the CDR3 is 16 residues. Trimming took 5 bases from V and 1 from J, leaving 15 bases between them. Germline V gene lookup returns CDR1 LNHDA and CDR2 SQIVND (reference sequence). As DNA, the CDR3 is TGTGCCAGTAGTCCAACCGCGGGGGGGAGCAATCAGCCCCAGCATTTT. Translated, it gives CASSPTAGGSNQPQHF.

The V and J genes are TRBV2 and TRBJ1-2; 7 bases agree with TRBD1. J was trimmed by 2 bases and V by 8 bases; bases with no gene match: 8. The CDR3 runs to 14 residues. Germline V gene data show CDR1 as SNHLY and CDR2 as FYNNEI. Here the CDR3 reads CASYDRAVNYGYTF. The CDR3 DNA follows: TGTGCCAGCTACGACAGGGCAGTAAACTATGGCTACACCTTC.

This clone showed up just once. The chain recombines TRBV5-1 with TRBJ2-7; D is undetermined. Deletions cut 0 bases from V and 0 bases from J, with 4 bases between. The CDR3 has 13 residues. From germline, CDR1 is SGHRS and CDR2 YFSETQ. In DNA form, the CDR3 reads TGCGCCAGCAGCTTGGGCAGCTCCTACGAGCAGTACTTC. Protein sequence: CASSLGSSYEQYF. Complete variable domain (other parts from reference TRBV5-1 and TRBJ2-7): KAGVTQTPRYLIKTRGQQVTLSCSPISGHRSVSWYQQTPGQGLQFLFEYFSETQRNKGNFPGRFSGRQFSNSRSEMNVSTLELGDSALYLCASSLGSSYEQYFGPGTRLTVT.

The chain carries TRBV5-4 and TRBJ2-3, with 8 bases matching TRBD2. This CDR3 contains 16 residues. V lost 2 bases to trimming and J lost 3 bases; unmatched junction nucleotides: 8. Germline V CDR1 and CDR2: SGHNT, YYREEE (reference sequence). CDR3 sequence (DNA): TGTGCCAGCAGCTTAGTCGGGGGGGGCCGGACAGATACGCAGTATTTT. This translates into CASSLVGGGRTDTQYF.

This clone was recorded once. The genes are TRBV9 and TRBJ1-5; D is uncertain. CDR1 is SGDLS, CDR2 YYNGEE, per germline. The CDR3 runs to 14 residues. V was trimmed by 3 bases and J by 2 bases, leaving 9 bases between them. CDR3 nucleotide sequence: TGTGCCAGCAGCGGCAACATGGGCAATCAGCCCCAGCATTTT. Its translation is CASSGNMGNQPQHF.

This clone was observed once. The genes are TRBV7-6 and TRBJ2-7; 10 bases line up with TRBD2. V shed 1 base, J shed 2 bases, and the junction held 2 bases outside the gene matches. Germline V gene lookup returns CDR1 SGHVS and CDR2 FNYEAQ. CDR3 length: 15 residues. CDR3 sequence reads: CASSLGTSGPYEQYF. In DNA, the CDR3 is TGTGCCAGCAGCTTAGGGACTAGCGGTCCCTACGAGCAGTACTTC.

The CDR3 spells CASSPRDTNQPQHF. As DNA, the CDR3 is TGTGCCAGCAGCCCCCGGGACACCAATCAGCCCCAGCATTTT. The V call is TRBV11-1, the J call TRBJ1-5; D perhaps matches TRBD1 (6 bases). Germline-derived CDR1 and CDR2 are SGHAT and FQDESV (reference sequence). This CDR3 has 14 residues. The V end lost 5 bases, the J end lost 3 bases, and 11 bases lay between the germline ends.

V and J are TRBV27 and TRBJ2-5; 9 nucleotides align to TRBD1. J lost 2 bases, V lost 0 bases, and 4 bases had no gene match. The V gene's germline CDR1 is MNHEY and CDR2 SMNVEV (reference sequence). The CDR3 sequence is 16 residues long. CDR3 coding DNA: TGTGCCAGCAGTTTATCGGGACAGGGAAATCAAGAGACCCAGTACTTC. Its protein is CASSLSGQGNQETQYF.

The count of this clone is one. The chain uses TRBV13 and TRBJ2-4, with 8 bases lining up with TRBD1. V lost 5 bases to trimming and J lost 7 bases; unmatched junction nucleotides: 7. This CDR3 has 14 amino acids. Germline values: CDR1 PRHDT, CDR2 FYEKMQ (reference sequence). CDR3 coding DNA: TGTGCCAGCAGCCTAAAGACAGGGGTGAACATTCAGTACTTC. The encoded protein is CASSLKTGVNIQYF.

The rearrangement links TRBV27 to TRBJ1-5; 10 bases align to TRBD1. V shed 2 bases and J 0 bases; nucleotides not matched to a gene: 7. The CDR3 is 18 residues long. Germline lookup yields CDR1 MNHEY and CDR2 SMNVEV (reference sequence). This CDR3 reads CASSLTGTGEDSNQPQHF. The CDR3 coding sequence is TGTGCCAGCAGTTTAACGGGGACAGGGGAGGATAGCAATCAGCCCCAGCATTTT.

The rearrangement uses TRBV27 and TRBJ1-1; no clear D. The length of the CDR3 is 14 residues. CDR1 and CDR2 (germline): MNHEY, SMNVEV (reference sequence). V shed 4 bases and J shed 6 bases, with 15 bases lying between them. The CDR3 DNA follows: TGTGCCAGCAGTTCCGTAGGGAGAAAAGCTGAAGCTTTCTTT. Amino acids: CASSSVGRKAEAFF.

The gene calls are TRBV6-5 and TRBJ2-1, with a weak D call TRBD1 (6 bases). With 4 bases removed from V and 3 bases from J, the gap between germline ends came to 10 bases. This CDR3 spans 14 amino acids. Looked up from germline, CDR1 is MNHEY and CDR2 is SVGAGI. The CDR3 here is CASSSQDSYNEQFF. DNA of the CDR3: TGTGCCAGCAGTTCCCAGGACAGCTACAATGAGCAGTTCTTC.

This rearrangement joins TRBV19 to TRBJ1-2; 9 bases match TRBD1. The CDR3 totals 15 residues. J lost 2 bases, V lost 4 bases, and 5 bases had no gene match. Germline assignment: CDR1 LNHDA and CDR2 SQIVND (reference sequence). The chain's CDR3 is CASSTPTGGNYGYTF. The CDR3 region has the DNA TGTGCCAGTAGTACCCCGACAGGGGGGAACTATGGCTACACCTTC.

This rearrangement joins TRBV5-8 to TRBJ2-2, with D unclear. Trimming stripped 0 bases from V and 0 bases from J, with 9 bases between. The CDR3 contains 16 residues. Germline values: CDR1 SGHTS, CDR2 YDEGEE. CDR3 residues: CASSLGATANTGELFF. The DNA of the CDR3 is TGTGCCAGCAGCTTGGGTGCCACCGCGAACACCGGGGAGCTGTTTTTT.